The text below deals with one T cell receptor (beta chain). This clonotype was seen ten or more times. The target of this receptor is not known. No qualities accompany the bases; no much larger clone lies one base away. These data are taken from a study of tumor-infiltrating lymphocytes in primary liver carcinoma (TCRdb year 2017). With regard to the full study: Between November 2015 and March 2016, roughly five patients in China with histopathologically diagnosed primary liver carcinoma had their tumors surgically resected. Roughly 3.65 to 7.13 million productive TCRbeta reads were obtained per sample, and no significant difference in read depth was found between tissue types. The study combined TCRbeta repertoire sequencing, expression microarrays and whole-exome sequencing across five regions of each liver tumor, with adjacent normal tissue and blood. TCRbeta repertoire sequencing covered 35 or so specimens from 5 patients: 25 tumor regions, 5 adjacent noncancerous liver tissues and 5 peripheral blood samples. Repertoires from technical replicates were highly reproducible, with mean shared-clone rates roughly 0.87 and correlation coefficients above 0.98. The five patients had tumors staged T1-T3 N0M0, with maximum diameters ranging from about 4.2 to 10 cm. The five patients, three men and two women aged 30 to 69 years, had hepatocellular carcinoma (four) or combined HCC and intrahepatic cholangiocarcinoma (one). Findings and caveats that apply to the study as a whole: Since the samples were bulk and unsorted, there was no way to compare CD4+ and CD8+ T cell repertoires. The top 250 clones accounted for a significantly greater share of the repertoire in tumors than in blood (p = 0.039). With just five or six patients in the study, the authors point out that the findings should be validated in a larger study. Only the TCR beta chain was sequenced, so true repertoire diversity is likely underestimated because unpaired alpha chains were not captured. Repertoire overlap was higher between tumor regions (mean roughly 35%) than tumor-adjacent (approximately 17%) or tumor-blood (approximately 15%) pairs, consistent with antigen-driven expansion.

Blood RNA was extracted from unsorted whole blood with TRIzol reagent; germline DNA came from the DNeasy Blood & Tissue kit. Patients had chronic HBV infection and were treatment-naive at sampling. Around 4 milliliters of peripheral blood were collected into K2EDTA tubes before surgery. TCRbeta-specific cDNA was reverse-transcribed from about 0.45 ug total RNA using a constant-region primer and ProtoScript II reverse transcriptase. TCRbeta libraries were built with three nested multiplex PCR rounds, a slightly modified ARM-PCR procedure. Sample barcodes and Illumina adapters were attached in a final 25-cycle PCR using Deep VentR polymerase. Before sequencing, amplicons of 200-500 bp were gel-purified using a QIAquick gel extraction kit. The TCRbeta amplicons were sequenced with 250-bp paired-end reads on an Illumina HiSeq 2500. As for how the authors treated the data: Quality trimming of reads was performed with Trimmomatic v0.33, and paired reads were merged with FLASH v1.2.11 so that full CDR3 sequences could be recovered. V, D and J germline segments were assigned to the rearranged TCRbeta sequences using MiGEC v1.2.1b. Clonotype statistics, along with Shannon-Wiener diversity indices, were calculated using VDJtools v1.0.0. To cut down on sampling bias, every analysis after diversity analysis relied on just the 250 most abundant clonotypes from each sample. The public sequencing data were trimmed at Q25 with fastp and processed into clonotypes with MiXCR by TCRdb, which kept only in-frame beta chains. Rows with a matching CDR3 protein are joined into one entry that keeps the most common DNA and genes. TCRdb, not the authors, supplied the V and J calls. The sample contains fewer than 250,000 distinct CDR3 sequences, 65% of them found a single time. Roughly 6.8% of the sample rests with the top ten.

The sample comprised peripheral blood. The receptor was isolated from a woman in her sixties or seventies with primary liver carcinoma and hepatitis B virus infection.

This receptor carries the CDR3 CASRAGVRTGELFF. The DNA sequence is as follows: TGTGCCAGCAGGGCGGGAGTTAGGACCGGGGAGCTGTTTTTT. This receptor chain uses TRBV6-5 and TRBJ2-2; the junction holds 7 bases that match TRBD2. The CDR3 starts with the cysteine, ends with the phenylalanine, and has 14 residues. Only the CDR3 DNA stays, 42 bases, in frame from base 1. CDR1 and CDR2 (MNHEY, SVGAGI) derive from the germline V gene. Germline trimming amounts to 6 bases on V and 5 bases on J, with 6 as the count of junction bases outside the gene matches.